The 26 T cell receptor beta chains in this list originate from one sample, sequenced in a study of T cell responses to AZD1222 COVID-19 vaccine. TCRdb's copy holds only in-frame clones and misses some; the assay was immunoSEQ multiplex PCR. The sample lists some 79,000 clones; around three quarters were seen once. The material sequenced was peripheral blood, taken 28 days after the second AZD1222 dose. All receptors derive from an adult who received the AZD1222 COVID-19 vaccine.

The V gene is TRBV7-6, the J gene TRBJ2-5; 9 bases are a match to TRBD2. Germline values: CDR1 SGHVS, CDR2 FNYEAQ. V trimming: 1 base; J trimming: 3 bases; junction bases outside the gene matches: 6. The CDR3 consists of 16 residues. The CDR3 loop reads CASSLVRAGGEETQYF. The CDR3 DNA is TGTGCCAGCAGCTTAGTCCGTGCGGGAGGGGAAGAGACCCAGTACTTC.

The chain carries TRBV20-1 and TRBJ2-5; D gene unclear. Trimming left V 4 bases short and J 2 bases short, with 2 bases between. The CDR3 is 10 amino acids. Germline CDR1 DFQATT, CDR2 SNEGSKA (reference sequence). CDR3 sequence reads: CSAKQETQYF. As DNA, the CDR3 is TGCAGTGCTAAACAAGAGACCCAGTACTTC.

This clone was seen a few times. The V gene is TRBV18, the J gene TRBJ2-3, with 7 bases fitting TRBD1. The CDR3 has 15 residues. CDR1 and CDR2 (germline): KGHSH, LQKENI. V was pared by 3 bases and J by 0 bases, with 3 bases of the junction left unmatched. In nucleotides, the CDR3 is TGTGCCAGCTCACCTCCGGACAGGAGCACAGATACGCAGTATTTT. This translates into CASSPPDRSTDTQYF.

This clone came up once. The rearrangement uses TRBV7-2 and TRBJ1-1; D gene uncertain. Per germline, CDR1 SGHTA and CDR2 FQGNSA. The ends were cut back, 1 base at V and 5 bases at J, with 11 bases in the middle. The CDR3 consists of 14 residues. This CDR3 is CASSLGALGTEAFF. DNA for the CDR3: TGTGCCAGCAGCTTAGGGGCCCTGGGGACTGAAGCTTTCTTT.

The rearrangement uses TRBV5-5 and TRBJ1-3; the D gene is possibly TRBD1 (6 bases). The CDR3 is 17 residues long. The V end lost 0 bases, the J end lost 0 bases, and 13 bases lay between the germline ends. CDR1 and CDR2 (germline): SGHKS, YYEKEE (reference sequence). The CDR3 coding sequence is TGTGCCAGCAGCTTGGACCCGGGACACAACTCTGGAAACACCATATATTTT. This gives the protein CASSLDPGHNSGNTIYF. Full variable domain (rest looked up from reference TRBV5-5 and TRBJ1-3): DAGVTQSPTHLIKTRGQQVTLRCSPISGHKSVSWYQQVLGQGPQFIFQYYEKEERGRGNFPDRFSARQFPNYSSELNVNALLLGDSALYLCASSLDPGHNSGNTIYFGEGSWLTVV.

V and J are TRBV11-3 and TRBJ2-1, with TRBD2 matching over 9 bases. Germline assignment: CDR1 SGHNT and CDR2 YENEEA. The CDR3 has 15 residues. J gave up 7 bases and V 5 bases, and 9 bases lay outside the gene matches. CDR3 nucleotide sequence: TGTGCCAGCAGCCTCCGACTAGCGGCGGGGAATGAGCAGTTCTTC. This encodes CASSLRLAAGNEQFF.

V gene TRBV7-2 combines with J gene TRBJ1-1; D possibly corresponds to TRBD1 (6 bases). V lost 1 base, J lost 3 bases, and 12 bases lay in between. This CDR3 contains 15 residues. Germline CDR1 and CDR2: SGHTA and FQGNSA. DNA of the CDR3: TGTGCCAGCAGCTTAGTATGGGGGGGCCACACTGAAGCTTTCTTT. Protein product: CASSLVWGGHTEAFF.

The V gene is TRBV28, the J gene TRBJ1-2; TRBD1 matches at 10 bases. The CDR3 spans 14 residues. The germline gives CDR1 MDHEN, CDR2 SYDVKM. V shed 8 bases and J 5 bases; nucleotides not matched to a gene: 8. Written as DNA, the CDR3 is TGTGCCAGCTGGCCTCTGGGACAGGGGTATGGCTACACCTTC. Its translation: CASWPLGQGYGYTF.

The chain links TRBV7-2 to TRBJ2-1, with 7 bases matching TRBD2. The V gene end was trimmed by 0 bases and the J gene end by 2 bases; junction bases not matched to a gene: 1. This CDR3 has 15 amino acids. CDR1 and CDR2 from the germline V gene are SGHTA and FQGNSA. CDR3: CASSLAGGTYNEQFF. Here the CDR3 DNA reads TGTGCCAGCAGCTTAGCGGGAGGGACCTACAATGAGCAGTTCTTC.

The chain has TRBV29-1 and TRBJ2-3, with 10 bases fitting TRBD1. Trimming cost V 4 bases and J 1 base; bases outside gene matches: 11. This CDR3 spans 17 amino acids. Germline CDR1 is SQVTM and CDR2 is ANQGSEA. CDR3 DNA: TGCAGCGTTGGAAGAGATTTCGGGACAGGGGGCACAGATACGCAGTATTTT. This sequence encodes CSVGRDFGTGGTDTQYF.

This clone was detected once. The chain joins TRBV5-4 to TRBJ1-2, with D maybe TRBD1 (5 bases). This CDR3 contains 14 residues. V dropped 4 bases and J dropped 0 bases, with 10 bases sitting between them. CDR1 and CDR2 from the germline V gene are SGHNT and YYREEE (reference sequence). The CDR3 region has the DNA TGTGCCAGCAGCCTCGGGGGGGCTAACTATGGCTACACCTTC. Translated: CASSLGGANYGYTF.

CDR3 DNA: TGTGCCAGCAGCTCCAGACAGGGGGCGGGTGAGCAGTTCTTC. Protein: CASSSRQGAGEQFF. This sequence joins TRBV4-2 and TRBJ2-1; TRBD1 matches 10 bases. Trimming at V came to 5 bases and at J to 9 bases, leaving 7 bases not matched to a gene. The CDR3 is made up of 14 amino acids. The V gene's germline CDR1 is LGHNA and CDR2 YNFKEQ.

This clone was found once. This chain uses TRBV30 with TRBJ1-1; D uncertain. The CDR3 spans 13 residues. Germline V lookup: CDR1 GTSNPN, CDR2 SVGIG (reference sequence). Trimming pared 0 bases from V and 1 base from J, leaving 6 bases between. CDR3 bases: TGTGCCTGGAGTGTAACAGAGAACACTGAAGCTTTCTTT. This encodes CAWSVTENTEAFF.

This chain connects TRBV28 to TRBJ1-1, with 8 bases aligning to TRBD1. V shed 4 bases and J 11 bases; nucleotides not matched to a gene: 12. CDR1 and CDR2 from the germline V gene are MDHEN and SYDVKM. This CDR3 has 14 amino acids. CDR3 DNA: TGTGCCAGCAGTTCCGGACAGGGAGGTCGGAAGGCTTTCTTT. Its protein is CASSSGQGGRKAFF.

The rearrangement links TRBV11-2 to TRBJ2-5; D perhaps matches TRBD1 (6 bases). The CDR3 is 13 residues long. The V gene lost 5 bases and the J gene lost 1 base, with 8 bases spanning the gap. CDR1 and CDR2 from the germline V gene are SGHAT and FQNNGV. DNA for the CDR3: TGTGCCAGCAGCCGACAGGTCCAAGAGACCCAGTACTTC. Its translation: CASSRQVQETQYF.

The rearrangement links TRBV6-5 to TRBJ1-1, with D hard to call. The CDR3 covers 14 residues. Between the trimmed V and J ends, which lost 0 bases and 3 bases, there was a span of 8 bases. Germline V gene data show CDR1 as MNHEY and CDR2 as SVGAGI. CDR3 DNA sequence: TGTGCCAGCAGTTACTCGTCGGGGTACACTGAAGCTTTCTTT. As protein: CASSYSSGYTEAFF.

This clone was counted a few times. This sequence joins TRBV6-5 and TRBJ1-2; D possibly corresponds to TRBD1 (6 bases). Germline CDR1 is MNHEY and CDR2 is SVGAGI. The CDR3 totals 12 residues. The germline V and J ends were trimmed by 7 bases and 4 bases, with 10 bases remaining between them. DNA for the CDR3: TGTGCCAGCAAGAGGACAGCCTATGGCTACACCTTC. Its protein is CASKRTAYGYTF.

The rearrangement uses TRBV23-1 and TRBJ2-7; D uncertain. TRBV23-1 belongs to the ORF category, with a function that is uncertain. The CDR3 is 18 residues long. The ends were cut back, 7 bases at V and 0 bases at J, with 25 bases in the middle. CDR3 residues: CASTLVVEWRKSSYEQYF. In DNA, the CDR3 is TGCGCCAGCACTCTAGTAGTAGAATGGCGGAAAAGCTCCTACGAGCAGTACTTC.

The chain uses TRBV12-3 or TRBV12-4 and TRBJ2-7; no clear D. V lost 1 base, J lost 4 bases, and 2 bases lay in between. This CDR3 contains 11 residues. The CDR3 region has the DNA TGTGCCAGCAGTTTAGGGTACGAGCAGTACTTC. It specifies CASSLGYEQYF.

The rearrangement joins TRBV19 to TRBJ1-5; D is possibly TRBD1 (5 bases). CDR3 size: 13 residues. Germline CDR1 LNHDA, CDR2 SQIVND (reference sequence). Trimming cost V 10 bases and J 7 bases, with 17 bases left between them. The chain's CDR3 is CATTQGWGQPQHF. CDR3 sequence (DNA): TGTGCCACTACGCAGGGTTGGGGCCAGCCCCAGCATTTT.

CDR3 loop: CASSPGRGLAKNIQYF. CDR3 bases: TGTGCCAGCAGCCCGGGTCGGGGCCTAGCCAAAAACATTCAGTACTTC. This chain joins TRBV7-3 and TRBJ2-4; D could derive from TRBD1 or TRBD2 (5 bases each). The CDR3 consists of 16 residues. Germline V gives CDR1 SGHTA, CDR2 FQGTGA. V lost 5 bases and J lost 0, with 14 bases in between. Together with reference TRBV7-3 and TRBJ2-4, the CDR3 gives the full variable domain: GAGVSQTPSNKVTEKGKYVELRCDPISGHTALYWYRQSLGQGPEFLIYFQGTGAADDSGLPNDRFFAVRPEGSVSTLKIQRTERGDSAVYLCASSPGRGLAKNIQYFGAGTRLSVL.

The chain employs TRBV2 and TRBJ2-3; TRBD2 matches 8 bases. J gave up 4 bases and V 6 bases, and 9 bases lay outside the gene matches. The germline V gene encodes CDR1 SNHLY and CDR2 FYNNEI. CDR3 length: 15 amino acids. The CDR3 protein is CASRPTGLAPDTQYF. CDR3 nucleotides: TGTGCCAGCAGACCCACAGGACTAGCTCCAGATACGCAGTATTTT.

This rearrangement joins TRBV6-2 or TRBV6-3 to TRBJ2-2; 12 bases line up with TRBD2. Germline CDR1 reads MNHEY; CDR2 reads SVGEGT. The CDR3 covers 16 residues. With V trimmed by 0 bases and J by 7 bases, 3 bases remained unmatched. This CDR3 is CASSYSVGLAGGELFF. The CDR3, as DNA: TGTGCCAGCAGTTACTCGGTGGGACTAGCGGGCGGGGAGCTGTTTTTT.

The chain combines TRBV2 with TRBJ2-2; D is ambiguous. The CDR3 loop spans 12 amino acids. Deletions cut 8 bases from V and 4 bases from J, with 8 bases between. Germline loops: CDR1 SNHLY, CDR2 FYNNEI. The CDR3 reads CASGWPTGELFF. CDR3 in DNA: TGTGCCAGCGGGTGGCCCACCGGGGAGCTGTTTTTT.

This clone was seen a few times. The chain is built from TRBV7-9 and TRBJ1-2; no definite D call. Germline V lookup: CDR1 SEHNR, CDR2 FQNEAQ (reference sequence). This CDR3 region has 13 residues. The germline V and J ends were trimmed by 1 base and 7 bases, with 10 bases remaining between them. The CDR3 protein is CASSLDQSPGYTF. The CDR3 nucleotides are TGTGCCAGCAGCTTAGATCAGTCACCTGGCTACACCTTC.

The chain joins TRBV19 to TRBJ1-2, with D possibly being TRBD1 (5 bases). Germline loops: CDR1 LNHDA, CDR2 SQIVND (reference sequence). The CDR3 is 14 amino acids. V dropped 7 bases and J dropped 4 bases, with 16 bases sitting between them. CDR3 residues: CASTERDGVYGYTF. As DNA, the CDR3 is TGTGCCAGTACGGAGAGGGACGGGGTCTATGGCTACACCTTC.